The 26 T cell receptor beta chains below come from one sample, sequenced in a study of metastatic and nonmetastatic thyroid tumors. All patients were treatment-naive before thyroid surgery. TCRdb used MiXCR to call clones anew from the PCR reads. The data show 10,000 to 15,000 clones, roughly 28% seen once. Sample: tumor tissue. These receptor sequences come from a female donor with papillary thyroid cancer or a benign thyroid nodule (not recorded which). Some clones in this sample may be carry-over from other donors' samples.

By sample fraction, this clone is medium-sized. This chain joins TRBV5-1 and TRBJ2-5, with D unclear. CDR1 SGHRS and CDR2 YFSETQ come from the germline V gene. V lost 3 bases to trimming and J lost 0 bases, with 9 bases between them. The CDR3 totals 14 residues. CDR3: CASSSPPYQETQYF. CDR3 nucleotides: TGCGCCAGCAGCTCCCCTCCATACCAAGAGACCCAGTACTTC.

This clone came up many times. The same CDR3 also results from other DNA sequences found in this sample. The chain uses TRBV9 and TRBJ1-1, with TRBD1 as a possible D gene (5 bases). The CDR3 sequence is 15 residues long. V was pared by 5 bases and J by 3 bases, with 17 bases between. Germline assignment: CDR1 SGDLS and CDR2 YYNGEE. CDR3 nucleotide sequence: TGTGCCAGCAGTCGGGGCCCGGGCATCGACACTGAAGCTTTCTTT. Translating gives CASSRGPGIDTEAFF.

The chain carries TRBV4-2 and TRBJ1-6; D is uncertain. The length of the CDR3 is 13 residues. Trimming pared 6 bases from V and 10 bases from J, leaving 13 bases between. CDR1 and CDR2 (germline): LGHNA, YNFKEQ. CDR3: CASSSEVGSPLHF. The CDR3 DNA reads as TGTGCCAGCAGTTCCGAGGTGGGATCACCCCTCCACTTT.

V usage is TRBV28 and J usage is TRBJ1-2; the D gene is possibly TRBD1 (5 bases). V shed 1 base and J shed 2 bases, with 5 bases lying between them. The CDR3 totals 13 residues. Germline CDR1 is MDHEN and CDR2 is SYDVKM. The DNA for the CDR3 is TGTGCCAGCAGTTTATCAGGGAACTATGGCTACACCTTC. Translated, it gives CASSLSGNYGYTF.

The genes are TRBV20-1 and TRBJ1-5; 7 bases match TRBD1. V lost 5 bases to trimming and J lost 11 bases; unmatched junction nucleotides: 21. Germline CDR1 DFQATT, CDR2 SNEGSKA (reference sequence). The CDR3 runs 16 residues. CDR3 sequence: CSALTKYRGGWETQHF. CDR3 nucleotides: TGCAGTGCTTTGACGAAATACAGGGGCGGGTGGGAGACCCAGCATTTT.

There are many counts of this clone. A much larger clone lies one base from this, so it may be a read error. Other DNA sequences within the sample encode an identical CDR3. This sequence joins TRBV6-1 and TRBJ1-6; D unclear. The length of the CDR3 is 17 residues. CDR1 is MNHNS and CDR2 is SASEGT in the germline V gene. Trimming left V 3 bases short and J 1 base short, with 13 bases between. The CDR3 loop is CASSEGKGFSYNSPLHF. DNA for the CDR3: TGTGCCAGCAGTGAGGGAAAAGGTTTTTCCTATAATTCACCCCTCCACTTT.

This clone was detected ten times or more. This sequence joins TRBV20-1 and TRBJ2-1; D gene ambiguous. CDR1 is DFQATT, CDR2 SNEGSKA, per germline (reference sequence). V was trimmed by 6 bases and J by 7 bases, leaving 13 bases between them. The CDR3 has 12 amino acids. The chain's CDR3 is CSALPLRNEQFF. The CDR3, as DNA: TGCAGTGCGTTACCCCTGAGGAATGAGCAGTTCTTC.

Relative to its sample, this clone is medium-sized (0.01 to 0.1%). This rearrangement joins TRBV6-4 to TRBJ2-1, with a possible D match to TRBD2 (5 bases). CDR1 is MRHNA and CDR2 is SNTAGT in the germline V gene. The germline V and J ends were trimmed by 0 bases and 2 bases, with 8 bases remaining between them. CDR3 length: 15 residues. The CDR3 spells CASSDSREAYNEQFF. The CDR3 DNA is TGTGCCAGCAGTGACTCACGGGAAGCCTACAATGAGCAGTTCTTC.

The gene calls are TRBV6-1 and TRBJ1-5; unclear D gene. Trimming pared 5 bases from V and 10 bases from J, leaving 12 bases between. Germline V gives CDR1 MNHNS, CDR2 SASEGT. This CDR3 is built from 12 residues. CDR3 amino acids: CASSNPGCPQHF. As DNA, the CDR3 is TGTGCCAGCAGTAACCCAGGATGTCCCCAGCATTTT.

This clone was observed at least ten times. The chain has TRBV30 and TRBJ2-1; D is undetermined. V lost 2 bases and J lost 4, with 6 bases in between. Germline values: CDR1 GTSNPN, CDR2 SVGIG (reference sequence). There are 12 residues in the CDR3. The DNA for the CDR3 is TGTGCCTGGAGTTTCGGTTACAATGAGCAGTTCTTC. This gives the protein CAWSFGYNEQFF. Full variable domain (remainder filled in from reference TRBV30 and TRBJ2-1): SQTIHQWPATLVQPVGSPLSLECTVEGTSNPNLYWYRQAAGRGLQLLFYSVGIGQISSEVPQNLSASRPQDRQFILSSKKLLLSDSGFYLCAWSFGYNEQFFGPGTRLTVL.

The chain has TRBV5-1 and TRBJ2-7, with 8 bases that match TRBD2. Germline CDR1 is SGHRS and CDR2 is YFSETQ. The CDR3 is 16 residues long. The trim removed 4 bases at V and 4 bases at J, leaving 13 bases unmatched. The CDR3 is CASSDGPGLGMYEQYF. The CDR3 region has the DNA TGCGCCAGCAGCGACGGACCGGGACTAGGAATGTACGAGCAGTACTTC. The full variable domain, rest sourced from reference TRBV5-1 and TRBJ2-7, is KAGVTQTPRYLIKTRGQQVTLSCSPISGHRSVSWYQQTPGQGLQFLFEYFSETQRNKGNFPGRFSGRQFSNSRSEMNVSTLELGDSALYLCASSDGPGLGMYEQYFGPGTRLTVT.

This clone was detected ten times or more. The CDR3 bases are TGTGCCAGCAGCGTAGTCGGGCAGTTTTACGGGGAGCTGTTTTTT. Its translation is CASSVVGQFYGELFF. The gene calls are TRBV9 and TRBJ2-2; no firm D call. CDR1 SGDLS and CDR2 YYNGEE come from the germline V gene. V was trimmed by 0 bases and J by 7 bases, leaving 13 bases between them. CDR3 length: 15 residues. Drawing the rest from reference TRBV9 and TRBJ2-2, the complete variable domain is DSGVTQTPKHLITATGQRVTLRCSPRSGDLSVYWYQQSLDQGLQFLIQYYNGEERAKGNILERFSAQQFPDLHSELNLSSLELGDSALYFCASSVVGQFYGELFFGEGSRLTVL.

This clone was recorded only once. V and J are TRBV18 and TRBJ1-6; 8 bases align to TRBD1. Germline-derived CDR1 and CDR2 are KGHSH and LQKENI. CDR3 length equals 16 residues. The ends lost 3 bases at V and 9 bases at J; junction bases unmatched: 10. CDR3 DNA: TGTGCCAGCTCACCGCTGTCGGGACAGGACGGTTCACCCCTCCACTTT. As protein: CASSPLSGQDGSPLHF.

At least ten counts were recorded for this clone. V usage is TRBV24-1 and J usage is TRBJ2-4, with TRBD1 matching 7 bases. The germline V gene has CDR1 KGHDR and CDR2 SFDVKD. This CDR3 is 20 amino acids long. The V gene end was trimmed by 2 bases and the J gene end by 3 bases; junction bases not matched to a gene: 18. CDR3 nucleotide sequence: TGTGCCACCAGTGATTCCCCGAGGGGGACCGGGACAGATTTCAAAAACATTCAGTACTTC. Its protein product is CATSDSPRGTGTDFKNIQYF.

Sample share makes this clone medium-sized. The chain carries TRBV19 and TRBJ2-7; 8 bases line up with TRBD2. J was trimmed by 3 bases and V by 4 bases; bases with no gene match: 8. Germline V gives CDR1 LNHDA, CDR2 SQIVND (reference sequence). This CDR3 comprises 15 residues. CDR3 in amino acids: CASSTPGLGVYEQYF. The DNA for the CDR3 is TGTGCCAGTAGTACCCCGGGACTAGGAGTCTACGAGCAGTACTTC.

The sample holds one count of this clone. The gene calls are TRBV5-4 and TRBJ1-2; 8 bases match TRBD1. V trimming: 2 bases; J trimming: 8 bases; junction bases outside the gene matches: 8. This CDR3 has 14 residues. From germline, CDR1 is SGHNT and CDR2 YYREEE (reference sequence). CDR3 sequence (DNA): TGTGCCAGCAGCTTAAATCAGGGGGCAGGAGGCTACACCTTC. Amino acids: CASSLNQGAGGYTF.

This clone ranks as medium-sized (0.01 to 0.1%). The chain carries TRBV9 and TRBJ2-1, with TRBD2 matching over 7 bases. CDR3 size: 15 residues. Per the germline V gene, CDR1 is SGDLS and CDR2 is YYNGEE. With V trimmed by 2 bases and J by 5 bases, 7 bases remained unmatched. In DNA, the CDR3 is TGTGCCAGCAGCGTTGGAGGGACTACCGACAATGAGCAGTTCTTC. It yields the protein CASSVGGTTDNEQFF.

The rearrangement uses TRBV7-3 and TRBJ2-1; D is possibly TRBD2 (6 bases). The CDR3 spans 15 residues. Trimming pared 5 bases from V and 4 bases from J, leaving 15 bases between. Germline assignment: CDR1 SGHTA and CDR2 FQGTGA. The CDR3 region is CASSRRAGPYNEQFF. The CDR3 DNA reads as TGTGCCAGCAGCCGGAGGGCCGGGCCGTACAATGAGCAGTTCTTC.

This clone was picked up a small number of times. A read error may explain this, as a much larger clone is one base away. The rearrangement uses TRBV5-1 and TRBJ1-2; D unresolved. CDR1 and CDR2 (germline): SGHRS, YFSETQ. V lost 5 bases to trimming and J lost 8 bases, with 16 bases between them. The CDR3 is 13 amino acids. The CDR3 spells CASSPSVHRGYTF. CDR3 DNA sequence: TGCGCCAGCAGTCCCAGTGTCCATAGGGGCTACACCTTC.

CDR3 sequence reads: CAWSVRSERGEQYF. In nucleotides, the CDR3 is TGTGCCTGGAGCGTACGTAGCGAGAGGGGGGAGCAGTACTTC. The chain employs TRBV30 and TRBJ2-7, with D possibly being TRBD1 (6 bases). From germline, CDR1 is GTSNPN and CDR2 SVGIG (reference sequence). The CDR3 consists of 14 residues. Trimming left V 3 bases short and J 7 bases short, with 19 bases between.

There are a few counts of this clone. The chain couples TRBV19 to TRBJ2-3, with 7 nucleotides matching TRBD2. Looked up from germline, CDR1 is LNHDA and CDR2 is SQIVND (reference sequence). This CDR3 region has 15 residues. Trimming removed 3 bases from V and 3 bases from J; junction bases left unmatched: 6. CDR3 loop: CASSITSVHTDTQYF. CDR3 DNA: TGTGCCAGTAGTATCACTAGCGTTCATACAGATACGCAGTATTTT.

This clone has a count of ten or more. The V gene is TRBV20-1, the J gene TRBJ2-3; 7 nucleotides agree with TRBD2. The CDR3 consists of 17 residues. Germline lookup yields CDR1 DFQATT and CDR2 SNEGSKA (reference sequence). Losses at the gene ends were 3 bases for V and 0 bases for J; bases not matched to a gene: 12. The CDR3 loop reads CSARGRGSNVSTDTQYF. The CDR3 DNA reads as TGCAGTGCTAGGGGGAGGGGCAGCAACGTTAGCACAGATACGCAGTATTTT.

This clone was picked up many times. This sample includes further DNA sequences coding for the same CDR3. The J gene is TRBJ1-5, the V gene TRBV18; a possible D gene is TRBD1 (6 bases). The CDR3 is made up of 13 amino acids. V gave up 3 bases and J gave up 7 bases, with 10 bases separating them. Germline CDR1 is KGHSH and CDR2 is LQKENI. The CDR3: CASSPDRNQPQHF. DNA of the CDR3: TGTGCCAGCTCACCGGACAGAAACCAGCCCCAGCATTTT.

A remark on this clone: Compared with germline, one end of the junction differs, possibly owing to a read error. The genes are TRBV28 and TRBJ2-7; D unclear. Germline CDR1 MDHEN, CDR2 SYDVKM. This CDR3 has 14 residues. As DNA, the CDR3 is TGTGCCAGCAGTTTAAATCGGGTCCTCTACGATCAGTACTTC. Protein: CASSLNRVLYDQYF.

V usage is TRBV11-1 and J usage is TRBJ1-5; D is perhaps TRBD1 (6 bases). V was cut by 3 bases and J by 7 bases, with 19 bases left in between. Germline CDR1 SGHAT, CDR2 FQDESV (reference sequence). The CDR3 spans 16 residues. The CDR3 DNA is TGTGCCAGCAGCTTGGGCAGGGGATTCCGGTGCCAGCCCCAGCATTTT. Translated: CASSLGRGFRCQPQHF.

The V call is TRBV25-1, the J call TRBJ1-2; a weak D match, TRBD1 (6 bases). V was trimmed by 7 bases and J by 4 bases, leaving 13 bases between them. CDR1 is MGHDK, CDR2 SYGVNS, per germline. The CDR3 extends over 13 amino acids. The DNA of the CDR3 is TGTGCCAGCAACGGGGACACCCTCTATGGCTACACCTTC. It translates to CASNGDTLYGYTF.